The 27 T cell receptor beta chains given below trace back to one sample, sequenced in a study of T cell clones after liver transplantation. The method was immunoSEQ multiplex PCR; TCRdb's version includes in-frame clones alone and lacks a portion of them. The table records 99,000 or so clones, around 83% of them present only once. The specimen was CD4+ T cells from blood, collected before liver transplant. These receptors were obtained from a human donor who received a liver transplant.

This sequence joins TRBV7-9 and TRBJ1-2; no clear D. CDR1 is SEHNR and CDR2 is FQNEAQ in the germline V gene (reference sequence). The CDR3 loop spans 13 amino acids. The germline V and J ends were trimmed by 5 bases and 3 bases, with 10 bases remaining between them. CDR3 DNA: TGTGCCAGCAGCCCGAGTCGGGACTATGGCTACACCTTC. Translated: CASSPSRDYGYTF.

This chain connects TRBV19 to TRBJ1-1; TRBD1 agrees at 8 bases. Germline assignment: CDR1 LNHDA and CDR2 SQIVND (reference sequence). This CDR3 contains 17 residues. V lost 4 bases, J lost 6 bases, and 16 bases stayed unmatched. The CDR3 sequence is CASSTRGQGTELSEAFF. The CDR3 DNA follows: TGTGCCAGTAGTACCCGAGGACAGGGAACTGAACTCTCTGAAGCTTTCTTT.

V and J are TRBV7-2 and TRBJ2-3; TRBD2 matches 8 bases. Germline V gene data show CDR1 as SGHTA and CDR2 as FQGNSA. CDR3 size: 13 residues. Losses at the gene ends were 8 bases for V and 3 bases for J; bases not matched to a gene: 4. The CDR3 sequence: CASRGGRTDTQYF. In nucleotides, the CDR3 is TGTGCCAGCCGGGGGGGCAGGACAGATACGCAGTATTTT.

This chain links TRBV6-1 with TRBJ2-1; D gene unclear. CDR3 size: 13 residues. V shed 2 bases and J shed 6 bases, with 8 bases lying between them. Looked up from germline, CDR1 is MNHNS and CDR2 is SASEGT. In DNA, the CDR3 is TGTGCCAGCAGTGAACCCCCCTTCAATGAGCAGTTCTTC. It yields the protein CASSEPPFNEQFF.

This clone turned up a few times. The V gene is TRBV28, the J gene TRBJ2-4, with 7 positions matching TRBD1. CDR1 and CDR2 from the germline V gene are MDHEN and SYDVKM. Losses at the gene ends were 4 bases for V and 7 bases for J; bases not matched to a gene: 7. The CDR3 is made up of 14 amino acids. The CDR3 spells CASSSTKQGNIQYF. The CDR3 nucleotides read TGTGCCAGCAGTTCGACTAAACAGGGGAACATTCAGTACTTC.

The gene calls are TRBV6-5 and TRBJ1-4; 7 bases are shared with TRBD1. The junction had 11 bases not matched to a gene; V was cut back by 6 bases and J by 7 bases. The CDR3 runs to 15 residues. Germline-derived CDR1 and CDR2 are MNHEY and SVGAGI. This chain's CDR3 is CASRADRAFSEKLFF. Here the CDR3 DNA reads TGTGCCAGCAGAGCCGACAGGGCGTTCTCTGAAAAACTGTTTTTT.

The CDR3: CASSGGHWQNNEQFF. As DNA, the CDR3 is TGTGCCAGCAGTGGGGGACATTGGCAGAACAATGAGCAGTTCTTC. The chain uses TRBV6-1 and TRBJ2-1; D possibly corresponds to TRBD1 (6 bases). Germline V CDR1 and CDR2: MNHNS, SASEGT. Trimming shortened V by 4 bases and J by 5 bases, and 15 bases separated the two germline ends. This CDR3 region has 15 residues.

This chain joins TRBV11-2 and TRBJ1-3; D gene uncertain. Germline loops: CDR1 SGHAT, CDR2 FQNNGV. The CDR3 contains 13 residues. The V and J ends lost 6 bases and 0 bases respectively, with 6 bases between them. This chain's CDR3 is CASSPGSGNTIYF. The CDR3 region has the DNA TGTGCCAGCAGTCCTGGCTCTGGAAACACCATATATTTT.

The chain links TRBV28 to TRBJ1-5; a weak D match, TRBD1 (5 bases). V was shortened by 5 bases and J by 0 bases, with 14 bases between the two germline ends. Per the germline V gene, CDR1 is MDHEN and CDR2 is SYDVKM. This CDR3 has 16 residues. The CDR3 DNA reads as TGTGCCAGCAGTCCCGGGGGGAGGGATAGCAATCAGCCCCAGCATTTT. Translating it yields CASSPGGRDSNQPQHF.

The gene calls are TRBV7-9 and TRBJ1-1; D is possibly TRBD1 (5 bases). V was cut by 3 bases and J by 1 base, with 15 bases left in between. CDR3 length equals 16 residues. The V gene's germline CDR1 is SEHNR and CDR2 FQNEAQ (reference sequence). In nucleotides, the CDR3 is TGTGCCAGCAGCTTCCAGGCCGTGGGGGGGAACACTGAAGCTTTCTTT. It is translated as CASSFQAVGGNTEAFF.

CDR3 in DNA: TGTGCCACTAGGACTAGCGGGAGAACAGATACGCAGTATTTT. It translates to CATRTSGRTDTQYF. V gene TRBV19 combines with J gene TRBJ2-3, with 13 bases fitting TRBD2. The J segment lost 3 bases and the V segment lost 10 bases, leaving 4 bases of the junction unmatched. The CDR3 runs 14 residues. Germline CDR1 is LNHDA and CDR2 is SQIVND (reference sequence).

CDR3 sequence (DNA): TGTGCCAGCAGCCTCACGGGTGGACCGGCCGATGGGGGCTACACCTTC. Encoded protein: CASSLTGGPADGGYTF. This chain connects TRBV5-5 to TRBJ1-2; D gene unclear. V was clipped by 4 bases and J by 8 bases, with 24 bases between them. This CDR3 comprises 16 residues. Germline values: CDR1 SGHKS, CDR2 YYEKEE (reference sequence).

This sequence joins TRBV6-1 and TRBJ2-2, with D unclear. The CDR3 contains 14 residues. V lost 8 bases and J 3 bases, leaving 13 bases between the germline ends. The germline gives CDR1 MNHNS, CDR2 SASEGT. The CDR3 coding sequence is TGTGCCAGCCGGACCACCTTTGACACCGGGGAGCTGTTTTTT. Translation: CASRTTFDTGELFF.

The rearrangement links TRBV18 to TRBJ2-7; weak D call: TRBD2 (5 bases). V lost 5 bases to trimming and J lost 0 bases, with 11 bases between them. CDR1 is KGHSH and CDR2 is LQKENI in the germline V gene. This CDR3 has 14 amino acids. CDR3 sequence (DNA): TGTGCCAGCTCAGCAGCTGGACTCTCCTACGAGCAGTACTTC. This translates into CASSAAGLSYEQYF.

This chain uses TRBV11-3 with TRBJ2-1, with D perhaps matching TRBD1 (5 bases). The CDR3 totals 16 residues. Germline V lookup: CDR1 SGHNT, CDR2 YENEEA. V was clipped by 5 bases and J by 2 bases, with 16 bases between them. The CDR3 sequence: CASSPGSGSTYNEQFF. Written as DNA, the CDR3 is TGTGCCAGCAGCCCAGGGTCGGGCAGTACCTACAATGAGCAGTTCTTC.

This chain links TRBV29-1 with TRBJ2-7; TRBD1 matches at 9 bases. CDR1 is SQVTM, CDR2 ANQGSEA, per germline. Trimming at V came to 1 base and at J to 4 bases, leaving 5 bases not matched to a gene. CDR3 size: 14 residues. CDR3 nucleotides: TGCAGCGTTGAAGGTACAGGGGGCTTGTACGAGCAGTACTTC. It is translated as CSVEGTGGLYEQYF.

This rearrangement joins TRBV15 to TRBJ1-5, with no clear D. CDR3 length equals 12 residues. In germline, CDR1 is LNHNV, CDR2 YYDKDF (reference sequence). V was shortened by 1 base and J by 7 bases, with 5 bases between the two germline ends. Here the CDR3 DNA reads TGTGCCACCAGCAGAGCCGTACAGCCCCAGCATTTT. This encodes CATSRAVQPQHF.

V usage is TRBV18 and J usage is TRBJ2-3, with D perhaps assigned TRBD1 or TRBD2 (5 bases each). V was clipped by 8 bases and J by 2 bases, with 11 bases between them. This CDR3 spans 13 amino acids. Germline V gives CDR1 KGHSH, CDR2 LQKENI. This chain's CDR3 is CASHRDPTDTQYF. CDR3 coding DNA: TGTGCCAGCCACCGGGACCCCACAGATACGCAGTATTTT.

The chain carries TRBV28 and TRBJ2-7; tentatively, D is TRBD1 (5 bases). Trimming took 7 bases from V and 1 from J, leaving 14 bases between them. The CDR3 totals 14 residues. Germline V gene sequence: CDR1 MDHEN, CDR2 SYDVKM. CDR3 coding DNA: TGTGCCAGCACCGTGGGGCAAGTGTCCTACGAGCAGTACTTC. Residues: CASTVGQVSYEQYF.

The chain couples TRBV5-1 to TRBJ2-3; D gene unclear. CDR3 length equals 14 residues. CDR1 SGHRS and CDR2 YFSETQ come from the germline V gene. Trimming removed 3 bases at V and 6 bases at J, with 14 bases between. The DNA of the CDR3 is TGCGCCAGCAGCTCCACCCCCGGGCGCGATACGCAGTATTTT. It encodes CASSSTPGRDTQYF.

As DNA, the CDR3 is TGTGCCAGCACTTGGAGGAACACTGAAGCTTTCTTT. As protein: CASTWRNTEAFF. The chain links TRBV7-2 to TRBJ1-1; D not certain. Trimming shortened V by 7 bases and J by 1 base, and 7 bases separated the two germline ends. The CDR3 contains 12 residues. CDR1 SGHTA and CDR2 FQGNSA come from the germline V gene. The variable domain in full, completed from reference TRBV7-2 and TRBJ1-1, reads GAGVSQSPSNKVTEKGKDVELRCDPISGHTALYWYRQSLGQGLEFLIYFQGNSAPDKSGLPSDRFSAERTGGSVSTLTIQRTQQEDSAVYLCASTWRNTEAFFGQGTRLTVV.

This clone is a singleton in its sample. The rearrangement joins TRBV5-1 to TRBJ2-1; 7 positions match TRBD2. V trimming: 7 bases; J trimming: 4 bases; junction bases outside the gene matches: 11. The CDR3 has 15 residues. Per the germline V gene, CDR1 is SGHRS and CDR2 is YFSETQ. The CDR3 region is CASSPWTGGYNEQFF. The CDR3 bases are TGCGCCAGCTCCCCTTGGACGGGGGGTTACAATGAGCAGTTCTTC.

V is TRBV5-1 and J is TRBJ2-2, with 7 bases matching TRBD1. V was clipped by 4 bases and J by 2 bases; unmatched bases: 5. The germline CDR1 and CDR2 sequences are SGHRS and YFSETQ. This CDR3 spans 15 amino acids. For the CDR3, the DNA is TGCGCCAGCAGCCTGGGGACAGCCAACACCGGGGAGCTGTTTTTT. It yields the protein CASSLGTANTGELFF.

The V and J genes are TRBV19 and TRBJ2-1, with 11 bases fitting TRBD2. With 6 bases clipped from V and 7 bases from J, the junction kept 5 bases outside the gene matches. Germline CDR1 and CDR2: LNHDA and SQIVND (reference sequence). The CDR3 is made up of 14 amino acids. The CDR3 coding sequence is TGTGCCAGTAGGAGTAGCGGGAGGGGGAATGAGCAGTTCTTC. Translation: CASRSSGRGNEQFF.

CDR3 DNA sequence: TGTGCCAGCAGTTACATAAACAGGGGGCGTCCGGGAGGCTACACCTTC. Its protein product is CASSYINRGRPGGYTF. The chain is built from TRBV6-6 and TRBJ1-2, with 9 nucleotides matching TRBD1. The V segment lost 2 bases and the J segment 8 bases; nucleotides outside the gene matches: 12. Germline loops: CDR1 MNHNY, CDR2 SVGAGI (reference sequence). This CDR3 is 16 amino acids long.

The rearrangement uses TRBV2 and TRBJ2-7, with D possibly being TRBD2 (6 bases). The CDR3 extends over 11 amino acids. Trimming removed 6 bases at V and 12 bases at J, with 15 bases between. Germline CDR1 is SNHLY and CDR2 is FYNNEI. Here the CDR3 DNA reads TGTGCCAGCAGGGGGGACTTTACTCGGTACTTC. This codes for CASRGDFTRYF.

The CDR3 bases are TGTGCCAGCAGTTTAAGGGATGGGGGAGGGGCTGAAGCTTTCTTT. Residues: CASSLRDGGGAEAFF. V gene TRBV7-2 combines with J gene TRBJ1-1; D might be TRBD1 (5 bases). Deletions cut 6 bases from V and 6 bases from J, with 20 bases between. The CDR3 runs 15 residues. Germline CDR1 SGHTA, CDR2 FQGNSA.